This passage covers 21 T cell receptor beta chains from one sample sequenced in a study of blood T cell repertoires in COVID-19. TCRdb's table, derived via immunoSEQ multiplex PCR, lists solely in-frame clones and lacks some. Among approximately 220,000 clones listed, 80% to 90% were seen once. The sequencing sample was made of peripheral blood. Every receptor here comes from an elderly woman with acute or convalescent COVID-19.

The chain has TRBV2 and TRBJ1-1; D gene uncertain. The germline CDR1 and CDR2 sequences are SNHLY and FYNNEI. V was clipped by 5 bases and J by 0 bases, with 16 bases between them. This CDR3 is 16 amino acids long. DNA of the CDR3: TGTGCCAGCAGTCCTCCAGGCAACAGAATGAACACTGAAGCTTTCTTT. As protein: CASSPPGNRMNTEAFF.

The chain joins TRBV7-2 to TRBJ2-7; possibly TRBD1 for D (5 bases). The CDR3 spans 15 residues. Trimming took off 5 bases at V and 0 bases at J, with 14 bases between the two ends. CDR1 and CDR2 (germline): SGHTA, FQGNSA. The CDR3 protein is CASSIRPDNSYEQYF. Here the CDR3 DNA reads TGTGCCAGCAGCATTCGACCGGACAACTCCTACGAGCAGTACTTC.

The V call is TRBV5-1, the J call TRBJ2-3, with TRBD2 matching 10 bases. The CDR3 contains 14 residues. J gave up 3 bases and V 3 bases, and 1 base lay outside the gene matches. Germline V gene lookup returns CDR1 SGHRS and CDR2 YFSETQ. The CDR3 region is CASSSGLATDTQYF. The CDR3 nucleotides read TGCGCCAGCAGCTCGGGACTAGCGACAGATACGCAGTATTTT.

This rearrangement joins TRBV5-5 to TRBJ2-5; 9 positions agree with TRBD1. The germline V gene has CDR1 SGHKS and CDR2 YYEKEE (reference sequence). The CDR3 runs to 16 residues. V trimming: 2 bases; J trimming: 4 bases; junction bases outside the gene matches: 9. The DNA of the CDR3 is TGTGCCAGCAGCTTACCCGGACAGGGGAGTTTAGAGACCCAGTACTTC. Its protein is CASSLPGQGSLETQYF.

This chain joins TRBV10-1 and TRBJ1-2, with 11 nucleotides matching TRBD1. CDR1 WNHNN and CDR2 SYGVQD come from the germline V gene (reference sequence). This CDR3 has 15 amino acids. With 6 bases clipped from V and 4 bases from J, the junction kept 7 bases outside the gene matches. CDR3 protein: CASRRRTGGIYGYTF. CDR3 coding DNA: TGCGCCAGCAGACGAAGGACAGGGGGCATCTATGGCTACACCTTC.

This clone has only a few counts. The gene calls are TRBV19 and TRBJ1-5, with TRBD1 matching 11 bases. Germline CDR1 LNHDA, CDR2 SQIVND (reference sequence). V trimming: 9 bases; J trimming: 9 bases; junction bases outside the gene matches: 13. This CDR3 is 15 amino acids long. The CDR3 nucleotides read TGTGCCAGCACCGGGACAGGGGGACCAATAAGGCCCCAGCATTTT. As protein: CASTGTGGPIRPQHF.

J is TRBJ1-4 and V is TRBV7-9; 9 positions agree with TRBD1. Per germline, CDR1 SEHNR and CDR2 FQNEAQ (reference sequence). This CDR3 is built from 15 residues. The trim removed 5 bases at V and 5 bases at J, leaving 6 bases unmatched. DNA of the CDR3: TGTGCCAGCAGCCCCCGGGACAGGGACAATGAAAAACTGTTTTTT. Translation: CASSPRDRDNEKLFF. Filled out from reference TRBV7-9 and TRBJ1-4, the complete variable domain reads DTGVSQNPRHKITKRGQNVTFRCDPISEHNRLYWYRQTLGQGPEFLTYFQNEAQLEKSRLLSDRFSAERPKGSFSTLEIQRTEQGDSAMYLCASSPRDRDNEKLFFGSGTQLSVL.

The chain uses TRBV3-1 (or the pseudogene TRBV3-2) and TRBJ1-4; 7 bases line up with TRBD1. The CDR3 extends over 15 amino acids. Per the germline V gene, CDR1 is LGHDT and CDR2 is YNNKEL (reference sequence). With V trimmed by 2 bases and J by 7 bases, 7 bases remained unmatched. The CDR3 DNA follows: TGTGCCAGCAGCCAATCAGGGGGGATCAGTGAAAAACTGTTTTTT. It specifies CASSQSGGISEKLFF.

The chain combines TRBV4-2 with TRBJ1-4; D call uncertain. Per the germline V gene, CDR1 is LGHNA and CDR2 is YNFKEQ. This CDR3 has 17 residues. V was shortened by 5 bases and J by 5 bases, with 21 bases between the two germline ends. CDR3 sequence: CASSSLELGGSNEKLFF. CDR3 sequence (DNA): TGTGCCAGCAGCTCACTAGAACTAGGCGGATCGAATGAAAAACTGTTTTTT.

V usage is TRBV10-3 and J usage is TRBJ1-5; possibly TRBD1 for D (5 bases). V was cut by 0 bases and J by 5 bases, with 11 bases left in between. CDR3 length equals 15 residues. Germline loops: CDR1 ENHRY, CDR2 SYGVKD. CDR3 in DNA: TGTGCCATCAGTGAGTCAAGGGGCAGCGATCAGCCCCAGCATTTT. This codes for CAISESRGSDQPQHF.

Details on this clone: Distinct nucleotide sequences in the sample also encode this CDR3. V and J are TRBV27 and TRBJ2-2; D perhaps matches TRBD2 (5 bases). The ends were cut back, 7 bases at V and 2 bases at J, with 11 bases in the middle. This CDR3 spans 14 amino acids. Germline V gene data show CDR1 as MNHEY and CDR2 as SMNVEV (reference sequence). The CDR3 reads CASTMGRNTGELFF. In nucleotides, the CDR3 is TGTGCCAGCACGATGGGGAGAAACACCGGGGAGCTGTTTTTT.

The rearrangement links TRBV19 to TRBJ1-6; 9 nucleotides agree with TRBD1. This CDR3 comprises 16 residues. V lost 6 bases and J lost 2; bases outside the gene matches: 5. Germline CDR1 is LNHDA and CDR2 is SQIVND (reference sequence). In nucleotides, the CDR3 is TGTGCCAGTAGGGGACAGGGAGGCACCTATAATTCACCCCTCCACTTT. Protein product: CASRGQGGTYNSPLHF.

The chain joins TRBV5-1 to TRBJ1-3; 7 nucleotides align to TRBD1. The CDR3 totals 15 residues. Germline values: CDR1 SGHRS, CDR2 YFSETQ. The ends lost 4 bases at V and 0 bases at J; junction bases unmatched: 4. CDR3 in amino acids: CASSAGQLSGNTIYF. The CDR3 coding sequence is TGCGCCAGCAGCGCGGGACAGCTCTCTGGAAACACCATATATTTT.

CDR3 DNA sequence: TGTGCCAGCAGTTACTCGCAGGGGCATCAGCCCCAGCATTTT. This sequence encodes CASSYSQGHQPQHF. The genes are TRBV6-2 or TRBV6-3 and TRBJ1-5, with TRBD1 as a possible D gene (6 bases). Germline V CDR1 and CDR2: MNHEY, SVGEGT. V gave up 0 bases and J gave up 5 bases, with 8 bases separating them. CDR3 length equals 14 residues.

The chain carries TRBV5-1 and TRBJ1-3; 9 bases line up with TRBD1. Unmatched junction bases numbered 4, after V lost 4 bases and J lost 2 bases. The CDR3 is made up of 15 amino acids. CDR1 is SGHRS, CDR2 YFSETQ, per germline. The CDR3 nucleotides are TGCGCCAGCAGCCTGGACAGGGGCGCTGGAAACACCATATATTTT. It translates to CASSLDRGAGNTIYF.

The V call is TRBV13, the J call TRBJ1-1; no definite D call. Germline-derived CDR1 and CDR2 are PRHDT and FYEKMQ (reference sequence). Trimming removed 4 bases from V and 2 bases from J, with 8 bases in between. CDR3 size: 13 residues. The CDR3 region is CASSSLRNTEAFF. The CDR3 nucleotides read TGTGCCAGCAGCTCCCTCAGAAACACTGAAGCTTTCTTT.

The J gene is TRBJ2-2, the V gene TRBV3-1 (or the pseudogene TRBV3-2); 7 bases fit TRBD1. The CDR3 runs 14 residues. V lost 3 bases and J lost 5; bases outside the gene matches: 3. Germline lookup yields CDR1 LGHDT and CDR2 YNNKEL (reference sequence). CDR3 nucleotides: TGTGCCAGCAGCCAGGGACAGATGACCGGGGAGCTGTTTTTT. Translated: CASSQGQMTGELFF.

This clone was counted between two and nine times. Here the CDR3 DNA reads TGCGCCAGCAGCCAAGAGGCGACAGGGTATATAGGTGGCTATGGCTACACCTTC. This codes for CASSQEATGYIGGYGYTF. The chain is built from TRBV4-3 and TRBJ1-2, with 7 bases lining up with TRBD1. V lost 0 bases to trimming and J lost 4 bases; unmatched junction nucleotides: 14. This CDR3 has 18 amino acids. Germline lookup yields CDR1 LGHNA and CDR2 YSLEER.

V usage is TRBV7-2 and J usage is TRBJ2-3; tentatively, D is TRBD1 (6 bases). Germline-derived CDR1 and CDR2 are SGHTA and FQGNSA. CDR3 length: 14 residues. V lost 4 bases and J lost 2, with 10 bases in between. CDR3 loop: CASSSGQTTDTQYF. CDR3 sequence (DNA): TGTGCCAGCAGCTCCGGACAGACCACAGATACGCAGTATTTT. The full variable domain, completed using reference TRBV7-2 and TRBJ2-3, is GAGVSQSPSNKVTEKGKDVELRCDPISGHTALYWYRQSLGQGLEFLIYFQGNSAPDKSGLPSDRFSAERTGGSVSTLTIQRTQQEDSAVYLCASSSGQTTDTQYFGPGTRLTVL.

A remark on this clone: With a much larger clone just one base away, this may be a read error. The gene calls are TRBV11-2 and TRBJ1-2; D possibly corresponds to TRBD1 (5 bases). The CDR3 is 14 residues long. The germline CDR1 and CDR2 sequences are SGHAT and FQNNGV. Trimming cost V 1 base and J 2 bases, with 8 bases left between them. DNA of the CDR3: TGTGCCAGCAGCTTAGTTGACAGAAACTATGGCTACACCTTC. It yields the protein CASSLVDRNYGYTF.

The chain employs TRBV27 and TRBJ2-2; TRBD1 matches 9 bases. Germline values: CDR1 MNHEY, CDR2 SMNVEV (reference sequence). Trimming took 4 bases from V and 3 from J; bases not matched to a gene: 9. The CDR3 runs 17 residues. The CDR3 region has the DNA TGTGCCAGCAGTTCCCCCGCCGGGACAGGGTACACCGGGGAGCTGTTTTTT. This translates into CASSSPAGTGYTGELFF.